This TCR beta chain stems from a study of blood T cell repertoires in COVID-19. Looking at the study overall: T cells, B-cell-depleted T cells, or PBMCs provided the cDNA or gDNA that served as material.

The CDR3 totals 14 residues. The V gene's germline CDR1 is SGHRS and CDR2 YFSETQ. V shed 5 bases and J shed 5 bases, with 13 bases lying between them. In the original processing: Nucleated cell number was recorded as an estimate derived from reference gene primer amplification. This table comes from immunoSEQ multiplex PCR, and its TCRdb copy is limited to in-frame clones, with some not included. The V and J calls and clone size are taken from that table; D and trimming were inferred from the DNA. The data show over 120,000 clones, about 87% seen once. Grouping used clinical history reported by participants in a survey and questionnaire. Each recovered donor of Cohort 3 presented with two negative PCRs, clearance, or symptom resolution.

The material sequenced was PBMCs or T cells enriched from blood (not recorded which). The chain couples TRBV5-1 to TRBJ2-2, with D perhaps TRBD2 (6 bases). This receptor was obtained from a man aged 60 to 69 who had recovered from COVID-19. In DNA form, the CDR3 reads TGCGCCAGCAGTTCGGACGGGAGAACCGGGGAGCTGTTTTTT. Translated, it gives CASSSDGRTGELFF. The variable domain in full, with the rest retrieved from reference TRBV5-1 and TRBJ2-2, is KAGVTQTPRYLIKTRGQQVTLSCSPISGHRSVSWYQQTPGQGLQFLFEYFSETQRNKGNFPGRFSGRQFSNSRSEMNVSTLELGDSALYLCASSSDGRTGELFFGEGSRLTVL.